This T cell receptor beta chain was identified in a study of cytomegalovirus exposure and HLA in healthy donors. Germline CDR1 SNHLY, CDR2 FYNNEI. V was clipped by 2 bases and J by 6 bases, with 14 bases between them. This CDR3 spans 15 amino acids. PCR was performed using 60 Vbeta and 13 Jbeta primers. The assay was immunoSEQ multiplex PCR, and TCRdb's table has in-frame clones only and misses some. The table lists fewer than 150,000 clones, more than 80% of them singletons. For this clone: Its antigen is as yet unknown.

Study-level results: Most of the TCR beta V segments (in an earlier analysis) were productive either about 87% or about 30% of the time. It was 164 TCR beta chains that were listed as cytomegalovirus-associated.

The sample comprised PBMCs. The rearrangement joins TRBV2 to TRBJ2-1; TRBD2 is a possible D gene (6 bases). This clonotype was obtained from a woman in her twenties or thirties in good health and CMV-seropositive. This CDR3 is CASSERVSSGNEQFF. CDR3 DNA: TGTGCCAGCAGTGAAAGAGTTAGTAGCGGCAATGAGCAGTTCTTC.